A selection of T cell receptor beta chains follows, all from one sample in a study of Tregs in tolerant kidney transplant recipients. This table comes from immunoSEQ multiplex PCR, and its TCRdb copy is limited to in-frame clones, with some not included. This sample has 85,000 to 100,000 clones; roughly 93% occur once, and the top ten carry about 0.45%. Here the sequenced sample was CD4+ T cells from blood, taken before the transplant. The receptors were gathered from a human donor who received a combined kidney and bone marrow transplant. CDR3s include the opening cysteine and the closing phenylalanine or tryptophan.

v_gene: TRBV18; j_gene: TRBJ2-7; CDR3aa: CASSHKTGTLIYEQYF
v_gene: TRBV7-3; j_gene: TRBJ2-7; CDR3aa: CASSLLGQGTYEQYF
v_gene: TRBV25-1; j_gene: TRBJ1-2; CDR3aa: CASPGHRVPNYGYTF
v_gene: TRBV4-2; j_gene: TRBJ2-3; CDR3aa: CASSQGWTSDVTDTQYF
v_gene: TRBV11-2; j_gene: TRBJ1-6; CDR3aa: CASSFTVWSSPLHF
v_gene: TRBV9; j_gene: TRBJ2-1; CDR3aa: CASSVRGDSEQFF
v_gene: TRBV6-5; j_gene: TRBJ1-2; CDR3aa: CASRSPRQGYGYTF
v_gene: TRBV14; j_gene: TRBJ2-3; CDR3aa: CASSQGDLWREVGTDTQYF
v_gene: TRBV6-5; j_gene: TRBJ2-2; CDR3aa: CASSPGAPPTGELFF
v_gene: TRBV7-8; j_gene: TRBJ2-7; CDR3aa: CASSKGQGAYEQYF
v_gene: TRBV6-1; j_gene: TRBJ1-2; CDR3aa: CASRRQGDYGYTF
v_gene: TRBV18; j_gene: TRBJ2-2; CDR3aa: CASSPVSGDTGELFF
v_gene: TRBV28; j_gene: TRBJ1-1; CDR3aa: CASSFGTVNTEAFF
v_gene: TRBV5-4; j_gene: TRBJ2-1; CDR3aa: CASSFTGVGEQFF
v_gene: TRBV28; j_gene: TRBJ1-2; CDR3aa: CASSPDSYGYTF
v_gene: TRBV7-9; j_gene: TRBJ2-6; CDR3aa: CAAGWGSGGANVLTF
v_gene: TRBV6-6; j_gene: TRBJ1-5; CDR3aa: CASSYKGTAFNQPQHF
v_gene: TRBV5-1; j_gene: TRBJ1-1; CDR3aa: CASSLGVRGTEAFF
v_gene: TRBV10-3; j_gene: TRBJ2-3; CDR3aa: CAIRGGGGTTDTQYF
v_gene: TRBV7-2; j_gene: TRBJ2-5; CDR3aa: CASSLMGLAGPPWGGQYF
v_gene: TRBV19; j_gene: TRBJ1-5; CDR3aa: CASSPAEPQVQPQHF
v_gene: TRBV30; j_gene: TRBJ2-5; CDR3aa: CAWRREAFQDQYF